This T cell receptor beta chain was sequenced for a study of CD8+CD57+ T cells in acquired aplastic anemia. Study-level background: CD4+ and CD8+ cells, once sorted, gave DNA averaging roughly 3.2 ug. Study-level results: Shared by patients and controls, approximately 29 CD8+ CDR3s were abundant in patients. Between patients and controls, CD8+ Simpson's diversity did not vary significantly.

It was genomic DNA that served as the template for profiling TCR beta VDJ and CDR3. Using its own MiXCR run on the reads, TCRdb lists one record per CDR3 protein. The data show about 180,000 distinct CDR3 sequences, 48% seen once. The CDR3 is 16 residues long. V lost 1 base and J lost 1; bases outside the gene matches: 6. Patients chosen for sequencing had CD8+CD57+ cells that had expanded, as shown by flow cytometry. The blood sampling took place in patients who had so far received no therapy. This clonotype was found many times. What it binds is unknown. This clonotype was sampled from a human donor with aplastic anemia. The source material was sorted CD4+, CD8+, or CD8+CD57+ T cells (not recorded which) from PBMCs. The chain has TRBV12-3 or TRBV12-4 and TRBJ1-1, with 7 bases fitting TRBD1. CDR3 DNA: TGTGCCAGCAGTTTAGGGACGCCAGGGGGGAACACTGAAGCTTTCTTT. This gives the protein CASSLGTPGGNTEAFF.